This TCR beta chain was captured in a study of CD8 T cells in ankylosing spondylitis. Study results and limitations: There was a TCR beta motif, made of several highly homologous variants, that appeared characteristic of ankylosing spondylitis blood.

The V end lost 5 bases, the J end lost 4 bases, and 14 bases lay between the germline ends. Germline V gene lookup returns CDR1 DFQATT and CDR2 SNEGSKA (reference sequence). The CDR3 has 14 amino acids. Note on this clonotype: The antigen is undetermined.

TCRdb reanalysed the 5' RACE reads using MiXCR and keeps one entry per CDR3 protein. The data contain around 770,000 distinct CDR3 sequences, 12% of them singletons. The rearrangement links TRBV20-1 to TRBJ1-4, with D possibly TRBD1 on 6 matching bases. This receptor was obtained from a male donor with ankylosing spondylitis. Input material: blood, either unsorted or a sorted T cell fraction (not recorded which). The CDR3 spells CSASRTVRNEKLFF. CDR3 nucleotide sequence: TGCAGTGCTTCCCGGACAGTCCGTAATGAAAAACTGTTTTTT.